Described below is a single T cell receptor (beta chain) sequence and its context. Its antigen is not identified. Data came from immunoSEQ multiplex PCR; TCRdb stores just in-frame clones and leaves some out. The table has 130,000 to 150,000 clones, about nine tenths seen once. This specimen comes from a study of T cell responses to AZD1222 COVID-19 vaccine. Notes on the study in general: Spike-wide coverage was observed for vaccine-associated CD4 TCRs, with dominant responses at 160-218 and 743-854. Mostly white British, mostly female donors; authors suggested clonal diversity may be underestimated.

Trimming shortened V by 4 bases and J by 6 bases, and 14 bases separated the two germline ends. The CDR3 totals 13 residues. Looked up from germline, CDR1 is GTSNPN and CDR2 is SVGIG (reference sequence). The source is an adult in good health. The gene calls are TRBV30 and TRBJ2-3; tentatively, D is TRBD2 (5 bases). Source: peripheral blood, taken on day 0 of AZD1222 vaccination. CDR3 in amino acids: CAWNEGDRDTQYF. CDR3 nucleotides: TGTGCCTGGAACGAGGGAGATAGGGATACGCAGTATTTT. Together with reference TRBV30 and TRBJ2-3, the CDR3 gives the full variable domain: SQTIHQWPATLVQPVGSPLSLECTVEGTSNPNLYWYRQAAGRGLQLLFYSVGIGQISSEVPQNLSASRPQDRQFILSSKKLLLSDSGFYLCAWNEGDRDTQYFGPGTRLTVL.